This T cell receptor beta chain stems from a study of radiation and T cells in renal cell carcinoma. The sample's time point: blood 2 weeks post-SBRT. Treatment meaning: 15 Gy SBRT to primary tumor, nephrectomy 4 weeks later. Trimming took 0 bases from V and 5 from J; bases not matched to a gene: 6. The CDR3 has 17 residues. Germline V CDR1 and CDR2: SGHNT, YYREEE (reference sequence). Using immunoSEQ multiplex PCR, the repertoire was profiled, and TCRdb retains in-frame clones only, with some absent. Of roughly 140,000 clones in the sample, 87% were seen once. This chain joins TRBV5-4 and TRBJ2-5, with 14 positions matching TRBD2. Sample: blood, taken from a patient whose treatment included radiotherapy and nephrectomy. The sequence came from a woman aged 50 to 65 with renal cell carcinoma. CDR3 bases: TGTGCCAGCAGCTTGGGACTAGCGGGGGGGTATCTGGAGACCCAGTACTTC. It encodes CASSLGLAGGYLETQYF.